This T cell receptor beta chain emerged from a study of sequential checkpoint blockade in melanoma. Across the whole study: Randomization was 1:1 between first-line nivolumab→ipilimumab and ipilimumab→nivolumab. Both treatment sequences were followed by maintenance nivolumab.

Assay: immunoSEQ multiplex PCR; the TCRdb copy retains only in-frame clones and omits some. The sample holds 10,000 to 11,000 clones, roughly 52% seen once. In its sample, this clone was seen a few times. The CDR3 length is 13 residues. The V segment lost 5 bases and the J segment 7 bases; nucleotides outside the gene matches: 5. Germline values: CDR1 SGHTA, CDR2 FQGNSA. As for treatment: randomized to nivolumab then ipilimumab (arm A) or the reverse (arm B). None of the patients previously received DNA-damaging chemotherapy. Sorted cells were live CD3+CD8+, lacking CD19 and CD56, from PBMCs. V is TRBV7-2 and J is TRBJ1-2; 9 bases are shared with TRBD1. The input for sequencing was CD8+ T cells sorted from blood (inferred from file names), taken from a patient given nivolumab and ipilimumab in sequence. The TCR comes from a human donor with melanoma. The CDR3 loop reads CASSPRDRVGYTF. Written as DNA, the CDR3 is TGTGCCAGCAGCCCCCGGGACAGGGTTGGCTACACCTTC.